The rows below give T cell receptor beta chains drawn from one sample of a study of cytomegalovirus exposure and HLA in healthy donors. Clones were sequenced by immunoSEQ multiplex PCR, and TCRdb holds only the in-frame ones, with some missing. The repertoire table contains 45,000 to 60,000 clones. What was sequenced was PBMCs. These TCRs come from a woman aged 35 to 49 in good health and CMV-seronegative. Each CDR3 is given with its conserved first and last residue. D genes are given only for firm matches.

D | V | CDR3
TRBD1 | TRBV7-8 | CASSLGDDRAQYF
TRBD2 | TRBV4-1 | CASSQGTSGGGETQYF
. | TRBV30 | CAWSSPGGFTPLHF
. | TRBV9 | CASSGDYSYNEQFF
TRBD1 | TRBV7-3 | CASSSDRDSPLHF
. | TRBV20-1 | CSSSEAFF
TRBD1 | TRBV7-9 | CASSTRGQGTDTQYF
TRBD1 | TRBV19 | CASSSDRMNTEAFF
TRBD1 | TRBV9 | CASSVALGQGTFYNEQFF
. | TRBV6-1 | CASSHEEGNYEQYF
TRBD2 | TRBV5-1 | CASSLTGGDQYEQYF
TRBD2 | TRBV2 | CASLYLLAGGDEQYF
TRBD1 | TRBV29-1 | CSALTGYTEAFF
TRBD1 | TRBV7-8 | CASRKSGTGNYEQYF
TRBD2 | TRBV28 | CASSLSSGSIYNEQFF
. | TRBV25-1 | CASSESNGREQYF
. | TRBV19 | CASSMRLGQETQYF
. | TRBV6-5 | CASSYPPGQPQHF
TRBD1 | TRBV19 | CASSSGTGKRSPLHF
. | TRBV29-1 | CSVELGAAGTYGYTF
. | TRBV19 | CASSPKAGPNYGYTF
. | TRBV19 | CASTTAGGNQPQHF
TRBD2 | TRBV28 | CASGTLGGYGTDTQYF
. | TRBV9 | CASSVDPGAYGYTF
. | TRBV29-1 | CSVRPGPDYNEQFF
TRBD1 | TRBV28 | CASSTGANTDTQYF
. | TRBV9 | CASSLASNTGELFF
. | TRBV18 | CASSPAVGNTGELFF
TRBD2 | TRBV4-2 | CASSQVGLAGAGPGELFF
. | TRBV7-6 | CASSGGLGSYEQYF
TRBD2 | TRBV7-7 | CASSSRLAGGVGELFF
. | TRBV7-7 | CASSLSLAGPQETQYF
TRBD1 | TRBV19 | CASSIDSGGGTEAFF
. | TRBV7-9 | CASSSSTGEGSYTF
TRBD1 | TRBV5-1 | CASSPGQGIGYGYTF
. | TRBV19 | CASSSDETYQPQHF
. | TRBV10-3 | CAISGGVPYEQYF
. | TRBV18 | CASSPPYSGDSGEQFF
TRBD1 | TRBV19 | CATGAWDRGTDTQYF
TRBD2 | TRBV13 | CASSLAGGATDTQYF
. | TRBV7-9 | CASSFGPNYGYTF
. | TRBV5-6 | CASSWAGRPDTEDFF
TRBD2 | TRBV9 | CASSPRLAPYNEQFF
. | TRBV4-3 | CASSQAGEMGQYF
TRBD1 | TRBV5-1 | CASSLAPTGAGEGYTF
. | TRBV10-3 | CASRVGAGNQPQHF
. | TRBV5-6 | CASSLGQFSYEQYF
. | TRBV30 | CAWSRTHGYTF
TRBD1 | TRBV5-1 | CASSLEGQVDTQYF
. | TRBV29-1 | CSVVQGLTYNEQFF
TRBD2 | TRBV9 | CASSVAASGGHEQFF
TRBD1 | TRBV5-1 | CASTPTGDTEAFF
. | TRBV18 | CASSPLAGAAGELFF